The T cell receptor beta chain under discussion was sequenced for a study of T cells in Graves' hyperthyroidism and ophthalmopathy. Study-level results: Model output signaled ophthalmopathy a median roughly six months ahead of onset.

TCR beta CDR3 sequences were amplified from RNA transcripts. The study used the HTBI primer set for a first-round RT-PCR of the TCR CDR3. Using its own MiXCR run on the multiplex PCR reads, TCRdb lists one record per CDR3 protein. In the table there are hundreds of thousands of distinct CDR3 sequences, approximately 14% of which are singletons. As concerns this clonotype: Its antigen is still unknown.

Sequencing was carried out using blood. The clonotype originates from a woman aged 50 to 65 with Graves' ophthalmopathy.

CDR3 coding DNA: TGTGCCAGCAGCGTAGTGGGACAGGGGATCACTGAAGCTTTCTTT. It translates to CASSVVGQGITEAFF. The V gene is TRBV9, the J gene TRBJ1-1; 10 positions agree with TRBD1. V lost 0 bases and J lost 4; bases outside the gene matches: 3. The CDR3 totals 15 residues. CDR1 SGDLS and CDR2 YYNGEE come from the germline V gene.